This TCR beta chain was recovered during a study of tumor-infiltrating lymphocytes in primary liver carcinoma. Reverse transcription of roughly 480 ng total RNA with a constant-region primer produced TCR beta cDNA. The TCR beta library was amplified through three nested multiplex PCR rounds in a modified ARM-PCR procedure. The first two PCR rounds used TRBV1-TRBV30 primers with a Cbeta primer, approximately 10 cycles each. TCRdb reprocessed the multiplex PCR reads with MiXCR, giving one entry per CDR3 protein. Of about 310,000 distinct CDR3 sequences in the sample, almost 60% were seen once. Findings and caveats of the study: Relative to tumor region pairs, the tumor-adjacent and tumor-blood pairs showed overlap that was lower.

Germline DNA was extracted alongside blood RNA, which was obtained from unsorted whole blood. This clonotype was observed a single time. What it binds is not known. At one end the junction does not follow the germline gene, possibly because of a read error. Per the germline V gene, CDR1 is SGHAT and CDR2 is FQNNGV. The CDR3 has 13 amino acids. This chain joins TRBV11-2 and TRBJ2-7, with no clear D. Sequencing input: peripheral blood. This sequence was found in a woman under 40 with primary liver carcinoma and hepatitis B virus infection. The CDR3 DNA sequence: TGTGTCAGCAGCTTAGTTCCGGCCTACGAGCAGTATTTC. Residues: CVSSLVPAYEQYF.